This entry describes one T cell receptor beta chain. Its antigen remains unknown. This sample stems from a study of STAT3 mutations in large granular lymphocyte leukemia. Points from the study as a whole: In T-cell large granular lymphocyte leukemia, about half of patients showed multiple immunodominant subclonotypes.

Produced via immunoSEQ multiplex PCR; TCRdb's table is partial and in-frame only. The table lists over 30,000 clones, over 75% of them singletons. Germline CDR1 SEHNR, CDR2 FQNEAQ (reference sequence). The CDR3 length is 14 residues. V gave up 4 bases and J gave up 4 bases, with 11 bases separating them. The V call is TRBV7-9, the J call TRBJ1-3; D might be TRBD1 (5 bases). Sequenced input: PBMCs. The source is a human donor with T large granular lymphocyte leukemia. Some clones in this sample may be carry-over from other donors' samples. Here the CDR3 reads CASSSAGLGNTIYF. The CDR3 DNA is TGTGCCAGCAGCTCAGCAGGGCTGGGAAACACCATATATTTT.